The TCR beta chain under discussion was sequenced for a study of CD8+ T cells in alopecia areata. The table lists this clone with a few counts. The antigen is unknown. The sequencing template was cDNA reverse transcribed from extracted RNA. Here immunoSEQ multiplex PCR was the method, and the copy in TCRdb shows in-frame clones only, minus some. Here the sample spans about 200,000 clones, approximately 60% being singletons. Germline V gene lookup returns CDR1 SGHVS and CDR2 FQNEAQ. CDR3 length: 15 residues. V lost 1 base to trimming and J lost 5 bases, with 12 bases between them. Investigators sorted PBMCs to obtain both CD4+ and CD8+ T cells. The study, taken as a whole, reports: Mice gave a clearer picture of TCR sharing than patients did, possibly for HLA-related reasons. The study also sequences resident alphabeta T cells of normal skin in scalp samples. Across lesional scalp, and particularly alopecia totalis/universalis, clonality surpassed that of normal scalp.

The receptor was isolated from a human donor in good health. Material for sequencing was CD8+ T cells sorted from blood. The chain has TRBV7-8 and TRBJ2-1; D is uncertain. The CDR3 nucleotides read TGTGCCAGCAGCTTAGGGCCAGCAAGGGACAATGAGCAGTTCTTC. Its translation: CASSLGPARDNEQFF.